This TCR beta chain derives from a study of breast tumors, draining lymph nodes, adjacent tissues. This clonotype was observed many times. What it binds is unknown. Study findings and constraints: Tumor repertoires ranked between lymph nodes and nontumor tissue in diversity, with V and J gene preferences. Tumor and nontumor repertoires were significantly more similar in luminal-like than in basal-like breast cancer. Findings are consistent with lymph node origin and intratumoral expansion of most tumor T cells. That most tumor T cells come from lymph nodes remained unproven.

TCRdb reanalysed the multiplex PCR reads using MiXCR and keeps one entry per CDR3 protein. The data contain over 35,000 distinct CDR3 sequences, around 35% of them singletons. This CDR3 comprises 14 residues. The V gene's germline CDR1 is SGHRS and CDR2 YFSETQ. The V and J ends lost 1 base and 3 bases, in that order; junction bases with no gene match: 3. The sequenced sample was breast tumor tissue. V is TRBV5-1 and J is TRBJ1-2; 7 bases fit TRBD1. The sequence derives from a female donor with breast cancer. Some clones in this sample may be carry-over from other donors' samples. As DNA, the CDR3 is TGCGCCAGCAGCTTGACAGGGGTTGACTATGGCTACACCTTC. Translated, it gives CASSLTGVDYGYTF.